Listed below are T cell receptor beta chains from one sample, sequenced in a study of T cell responses to AZD1222 COVID-19 vaccine. Repertoires were generated with immunoSEQ multiplex PCR, while TCRdb's copy carries only in-frame clones and drops some. The sample comprises some 110,000 clones, 88% of which are singletons, and 3.5% to 4% rests with the top ten. This material consisted of peripheral blood, taken 28 days after the second AZD1222 dose. The receptors come from an adult who received the AZD1222 COVID-19 vaccine. CDR3s include the opening cysteine and the closing phenylalanine or tryptophan. D genes are given only for firm matches. Size tells how often a clone was seen (once, few, many) or the class of an expanded clone, and some rows leave it out.

>TRBV6-6|few|NA|TRBJ2-5
CASSYWSSQETQYF
TGTGCCAGCAGTTACTGGTCTTCCCAAGAGACCCAGTACTTC
>TRBV7-2|NA|NA|TRBJ1-5
CASSPAPLVNQPQHF
TGTGCCAGCAGCCCAGCCCCCCTAGTTAATCAGCCCCAGCATTTT
>TRBV27|NA|TRBD2|TRBJ2-5
CASSLFATSGRETQYF
TGTGCCAGCAGCCTTTTCGCGACTAGCGGTAGAGAGACCCAGTACTTC
>TRBV6-5|NA|NA|TRBJ1-1
CASRAGTNTEAFF
TGTGCCAGCAGGGCCGGGACGAACACTGAAGCTTTCTTT
>TRBV28|NA|TRBD1|TRBJ1-5
CASSLSGQGVQPQHF
TGTGCCAGCAGTTTATCGGGACAGGGTGTCCAGCCCCAGCATTTT
>TRBV30|NA|NA|TRBJ1-4
CAWTGDEKLFF
TGTGCCTGGACAGGGGATGAAAAACTGTTTTTT
>TRBV7-2|NA|NA|TRBJ2-3
CASSKLVDTQYF
TGTGCCAGCAGCAAATTAGTAGATACGCAGTATTTT
>TRBV7-9|once|NA|TRBJ2-4
CASGQNIQYF
TGTGCCAGCGGCCAAAACATTCAGTACTTC
>TRBV9|once|NA|TRBJ2-2
CASSVSGQGVGGELFF
TGTGCCAGCAGCGTATCGGGTCAGGGTGTAGGCGGGGAGCTGTTTTTT
>TRBV11-1|NA|NA|TRBJ1-4
CASSFSRAGEKLFF
TGTGCCAGCAGCTTCTCCAGGGCTGGTGAAAAACTGTTTTTT
>TRBV11-2|once|NA|TRBJ2-7
CASSKTGAEQYF
TGTGCCAGCAGCAAGACAGGTGCCGAGCAGTACTTC
>TRBV6-5|once|TRBD2|TRBJ2-5
CASSISSGSQETQYF
TGTGCCAGCAGTATTTCTAGCGGGAGTCAGGAGACCCAGTACTTC
>TRBV28|NA|NA|TRBJ2-5
CASSFPRVQETQYF
TGTGCCAGCAGTTTCCCGCGGGTCCAAGAGACCCAGTACTTC
>TRBV7-8|NA|NA|TRBJ2-7
CASSLARTLASSYEQYF
TGTGCCAGCAGCTTAGCGAGGACCCTCGCGAGCTCCTACGAGCAGTACTTC
>TRBV11-2|NA|TRBD2|TRBJ2-2
CASSPGTSGRALTPGELFF
TGTGCCAGCAGCCCCGGGACTAGCGGGAGGGCCTTAACCCCCGGGGAGCTGTTTTTT
>TRBV15|NA|TRBD1|TRBJ1-1
CATSRDIGTGEAFF
TGTGCCACCAGCAGAGATATAGGGACAGGGGAAGCTTTCTTT
>TRBV5-5|NA|NA|TRBJ1-4
CASSPAGLGGEKLFF
TGTGCCAGCAGCCCTGCGGGGCTGGGAGGTGAAAAACTGTTTTTT
>TRBV30|NA|NA|TRBJ1-2
CAWSVDVLDYGYTF
TGTGCCTGGAGTGTGGACGTTCTTGACTATGGCTACACCTTC
>TRBV5-1|NA|NA|TRBJ1-2
CASSLVQGQGYTF
TGCGCCAGCAGTTTAGTACAGGGCCAGGGCTACACCTTC
>TRBV6-5|NA|NA|TRBJ2-7
CASSYSRVNYEQYF
TGTGCCAGCAGTTACTCCAGGGTTAACTACGAGCAGTACTTC
>TRBV18|NA|NA|TRBJ1-5
CASSGGNQPQHF
TGTGCCAGCTCAGGAGGCAATCAGCCCCAGCATTTT
>TRBV24-1|once|NA|TRBJ1-2
CATSDLHQGFTVYGYTF
TGTGCCACCAGTGATTTGCACCAGGGGTTCACCGTCTATGGCTACACCTTC
>TRBV5-4|NA|NA|TRBJ1-4
CASSLDWRNEKLFF
TGTGCCAGCAGCTTGGACTGGCGGAATGAAAAACTGTTTTTT
>TRBV7-3|NA|NA|TRBJ1-1
CASSSTGPYSEAFF
TGTGCCAGCAGCTCCACCGGGCCCTATTCCGAAGCTTTCTTT